A single sample is the source of the 18 T cell receptor beta chains below, sequenced in a study of blood T cell repertoires in COVID-19 (dated by TCRdb to about 2020). Libraries were prepared through the immunoSEQ multiplex PCR assay. As stored in TCRdb, this immuneACCESS dataset retains in-frame rearrangements with V and J assigned. A fraction of the clones does not appear; measured against another copy, unresolved V genes explain less than half of the discrepancy, and the remainder lacks a known reason. Within this sample are 160,000 or so clones, with about 80% of them counted one time only. Together, the top ten hold around 0.62% of the sample. The sequenced sample was peripheral blood. All receptors come from a man between 60 and 75 years old with acute or convalescent COVID-19.

The gene calls are TRBV3-1 (or the pseudogene TRBV3-2) and TRBJ1-2, with 8 bases aligning to TRBD1. The CDR3 loop spans 13 amino acids. Looked up from germline, CDR1 is LGHDT and CDR2 is YNNKEL (reference sequence). Trimming took 4 bases from V and 3 from J; bases not matched to a gene: 1. The CDR3 here is CASSRDRYYGYTF. Written as DNA, the CDR3 is TGTGCCAGCAGCCGGGACAGGTACTATGGCTACACCTTC.

This sequence joins TRBV5-4 and TRBJ2-2, with 10 positions matching TRBD2. After removal of 4 bases from V and 4 bases from J, the junction contained 7 bases not matched to a gene. CDR1 is SGHNT, CDR2 YYREEE, per germline (reference sequence). This CDR3 spans 16 amino acids. CDR3 nucleotide sequence: TGTGCCAGCAGCCCCCCCCTAGCGGGAGCCACCGGGGAGCTGTTTTTT. Encoded protein: CASSPPLAGATGELFF.

V is TRBV2 and J is TRBJ2-7; possibly TRBD1 for D (6 bases). The V gene's germline CDR1 is SNHLY and CDR2 FYNNEI. The V gene lost 6 bases and the J gene lost 7 bases, with 16 bases spanning the gap. The CDR3 length is 13 residues. The CDR3 sequence is CASSPAGVGEQYF. The DNA for the CDR3 is TGTGCCAGCAGCCCCGCAGGGGTGGGGGAGCAGTACTTC.

The J gene is TRBJ1-5, the V gene TRBV28; tentatively, D is TRBD1 (5 bases). V was shortened by 6 bases and J by 1 base, with 19 bases between the two germline ends. This CDR3 is 17 amino acids long. Germline-derived CDR1 and CDR2 are MDHEN and SYDVKM. The CDR3 sequence is CASRKGTSGVSNQPQHF. For the CDR3, the DNA is TGTGCCAGCAGGAAAGGGACTTCGGGGGTCAGCAATCAGCCCCAGCATTTT. Looking up the rest from reference TRBV28 and TRBJ1-5 gives the full variable domain: DVKVTQSSRYLVKRTGEKVFLECVQDMDHENMFWYRQDPGLGLRLIYFSYDVKMKEKGDIPEGYSVSREKKERFSLILESASTNQTSMYLCASRKGTSGVSNQPQHFGDGTRLSIL.

The rearrangement joins TRBV15 to TRBJ1-5; D unclear. V shed 0 bases and J shed 0 bases, with 6 bases lying between them. Germline-derived CDR1 and CDR2 are LNHNV and YYDKDF (reference sequence). CDR3 length: 15 residues. The CDR3 DNA reads TGTGCCACCAGCAGAGATAGGAGTAGCAATCAGCCCCAGCATTTT. This sequence encodes CATSRDRSSNQPQHF.

This clone was seen more than once but under ten times. This chain connects TRBV6-4 to TRBJ2-2; a weak D match, TRBD2 (6 bases). This CDR3 has 15 residues. Germline V lookup: CDR1 MRHNA, CDR2 SNTAGT. Trimming took 5 bases from V and 0 from J, leaving 10 bases between them. This chain's CDR3 is CASSPGLPNTGELFF. The CDR3 DNA sequence: TGTGCCAGCAGTCCGGGACTTCCGAACACCGGGGAGCTGTTTTTT.

The V gene is TRBV12-3 or TRBV12-4, the J gene TRBJ1-2; no clear D gene. This CDR3 has 13 residues. Trimming cost V 3 bases and J 2 bases, with 7 bases left between them. This CDR3 reads CASSLVRNYGYTF. In DNA form, the CDR3 reads TGTGCCAGCAGTTTGGTCAGAAACTATGGCTACACCTTC.

The V gene is TRBV15, the J gene TRBJ1-4; 8 bases are shared with TRBD1. V was clipped by 0 bases and J by 0 bases; unmatched bases: 6. Germline CDR1 is LNHNV and CDR2 is YYDKDF (reference sequence). There are 18 residues in the CDR3. The CDR3 region is CATSRERQTGATNEKLFF. The CDR3 nucleotides read TGTGCCACCAGCAGAGAGAGGCAGACAGGGGCAACTAATGAAAAACTGTTTTTT.

This chain uses TRBV19 with TRBJ2-1; 7 bases are a match to TRBD2. This CDR3 spans 14 amino acids. The junction had 8 bases not matched to a gene; V was cut back by 7 bases and J by 5 bases. The germline CDR1 and CDR2 sequences are LNHDA and SQIVND (reference sequence). The chain's CDR3 is CASMTGGLDNEQFF. CDR3 DNA: TGTGCCAGTATGACCGGGGGGTTAGACAATGAGCAGTTCTTC.

The J gene is TRBJ1-6, the V gene TRBV5-1, with TRBD1 matching 11 bases. The CDR3 totals 14 residues. CDR1 SGHRS and CDR2 YFSETQ come from the germline V gene. J gave up 8 bases and V 4 bases, and 2 bases lay outside the gene matches. CDR3 residues: CASSLGQGDSPLHF. CDR3 nucleotide sequence: TGCGCCAGCAGCCTGGGACAGGGGGATTCACCCCTCCACTTT.

The chain joins TRBV27 to TRBJ1-5; no firm D call. Trimming pared 2 bases from V and 10 bases from J, leaving 18 bases between. The CDR3 is made up of 15 amino acids. CDR1 MNHEY and CDR2 SMNVEV come from the germline V gene (reference sequence). The CDR3 DNA reads as TGTGCCAGCAGTTTAACCCGACATCCGATGAACCCCCAGCATTTT. Protein: CASSLTRHPMNPQHF.

This chain joins TRBV28 and TRBJ2-7; 7 bases line up with TRBD1. CDR1 MDHEN and CDR2 SYDVKM come from the germline V gene. With V trimmed by 3 bases and J by 4 bases, 3 bases remained unmatched. The CDR3 is made up of 13 amino acids. The CDR3 region is CASSLDRRYEQYF. The CDR3 DNA follows: TGTGCCAGCAGTTTGGACAGGAGATACGAGCAGTACTTC. Filled out from reference TRBV28 and TRBJ2-7, the complete variable domain reads DVKVTQSSRYLVKRTGEKVFLECVQDMDHENMFWYRQDPGLGLRLIYFSYDVKMKEKGDIPEGYSVSREKKERFSLILESASTNQTSMYLCASSLDRRYEQYFGPGTRLTVT.

The chain carries TRBV30 and TRBJ2-3, with D hard to call. Trimming left V 3 bases short and J 1 base short, with 8 bases between. CDR1 GTSNPN and CDR2 SVGIG come from the germline V gene (reference sequence). The CDR3 is 13 amino acids. CDR3 in DNA: TGTGCCTGGAGCACAATCCGCACAGATACGCAGTATTTT. Amino acids: CAWSTIRTDTQYF.

The chain recombines TRBV10-3 with TRBJ1-3; TRBD1 is a possible D gene (5 bases). The V gene's germline CDR1 is ENHRY and CDR2 SYGVKD. V was clipped by 10 bases and J by 3 bases, with 19 bases between them. This CDR3 region has 15 residues. In DNA, the CDR3 is TGTGCCACCACAAGTGGGGGGAAGGATGGAAACACCATATATTTT. Encoded protein: CATTSGGKDGNTIYF.

CDR3 nucleotide sequence: TGTGCCAGCAGTTTAGTTAGGAGCGGGCCCAATGAGCAGTTCTTC. Protein sequence: CASSLVRSGPNEQFF. The chain employs TRBV27 and TRBJ2-1, with D perhaps matching TRBD2 (6 bases). The CDR3 has 15 residues. The germline V gene has CDR1 MNHEY and CDR2 SMNVEV (reference sequence). The germline V and J ends were trimmed by 2 bases and 6 bases, with 14 bases remaining between them.

The chain is built from TRBV7-2 and TRBJ2-7, with D possibly being TRBD2 (6 bases). V lost 4 bases to trimming and J lost 2 bases, with 12 bases between them. Germline CDR1 SGHTA, CDR2 FQGNSA. This CDR3 contains 14 residues. Here the CDR3 reads CASSSPGAPYEQYF. The CDR3 DNA follows: TGTGCCAGCAGCTCTCCGGGAGCGCCCTACGAGCAGTACTTC. The variable domain in full, with the rest retrieved from reference TRBV7-2 and TRBJ2-7, is GAGVSQSPSNKVTEKGKDVELRCDPISGHTALYWYRQSLGQGLEFLIYFQGNSAPDKSGLPSDRFSAERTGGSVSTLTIQRTQQEDSAVYLCASSSPGAPYEQYFGPGTRLTVT.

CDR3: CASSRTGQGAYEQYF. Written as DNA, the CDR3 is TGTGCCAGCAGCCGCACAGGGCAGGGTGCCTACGAGCAGTACTTC. The chain employs TRBV7-2 and TRBJ2-7, with D maybe TRBD1 (6 bases). Germline V gene sequence: CDR1 SGHTA, CDR2 FQGNSA. Trimming cost V 5 bases and J 2 bases, with 16 bases left between them. CDR3 length equals 15 residues.

This clone was seen only once. V is TRBV24-1 and J is TRBJ2-1; possible D gene TRBD1, 6 bases. The CDR3 spans 17 residues. In germline, CDR1 is KGHDR, CDR2 SFDVKD. V shed 3 bases and J shed 3 bases, with 17 bases lying between them. The DNA of the CDR3 is TGTGCCACCAGTGATAATCCGGGGACACAGGGCTACAATGAGCAGTTCTTC. This encodes CATSDNPGTQGYNEQFF.